The 17 T cell receptor beta chains below all came from one sample that was sequenced in a study of blood T cell repertoires in COVID-19. TCRdb's copy holds only in-frame clones and misses some; the assay was immunoSEQ multiplex PCR. The sample has fewer than 110,000 clones; about 85% are singletons. The specimen was peripheral blood. Receptors were obtained from a man in his forties or fifties in a cohort sampled during active COVID-19.

The V and J genes are TRBV6-5 and TRBJ1-2; D remains unclear. With 4 bases removed from V and 7 bases from J, the gap between germline ends came to 13 bases. Germline V gene sequence: CDR1 MNHEY, CDR2 SVGAGI. The CDR3 has 13 residues. CDR3 sequence reads: CASSSWEGGGYTF. For the CDR3, the DNA is TGTGCCAGCAGTTCCTGGGAGGGCGGTGGCTACACCTTC.

This clone was detected only once. DNA of the CDR3: TGTGCCAGCAGCTTAGGACCGGGGACAGCAAAAGAGACCCAGTACTTC. Amino acid sequence: CASSLGPGTAKETQYF. The gene calls are TRBV11-2 and TRBJ2-5, with TRBD1 matching 7 bases. CDR1 is SGHAT, CDR2 FQNNGV, per germline. The V and J ends lost 1 base and 3 bases, in that order; junction bases with no gene match: 8. The CDR3 has 16 amino acids.

The CDR3 DNA sequence: TGCAGCGCCCACACCAGGGGGCTATCGGCGGGACTAGCGGGGGCAGATACGCAGTATTTT. The encoded protein is CSAHTRGLSAGLAGADTQYF. The chain has TRBV29-1 and TRBJ2-3; 14 positions match TRBD2. The J segment lost 4 bases and the V segment lost 7 bases, leaving 22 bases of the junction unmatched. Germline V gene data show CDR1 as SQVTM and CDR2 as ANQGSEA. This CDR3 has 20 amino acids.

This chain joins TRBV9 and TRBJ2-5, with a tentative D call TRBD2 (5 bases). This CDR3 has 17 amino acids. The V gene's germline CDR1 is SGDLS and CDR2 YYNGEE. Trimming stripped 3 bases from V and 0 bases from J, with 18 bases between. In nucleotides, the CDR3 is TGTGCCAGCAGCGGAAGGCTCGGCCCGGGGAACCAAGAGACCCAGTACTTC. Encoded protein: CASSGRLGPGNQETQYF.

The chain links TRBV29-1 to TRBJ2-1; 9 bases align to TRBD1. The CDR3 has 15 amino acids. Germline-derived CDR1 and CDR2 are SQVTM and ANQGSEA. V shed 7 bases, J shed 4 bases, and the junction held 11 bases outside the gene matches. CDR3 sequence: CSAETLGQGYNEQFF. For the CDR3, the DNA is TGCAGCGCCGAGACCCTTGGACAGGGGTACAATGAGCAGTTCTTC.

The rearrangement uses TRBV7-9 and TRBJ1-3; possibly TRBD1 for D (5 bases). The length of the CDR3 is 14 residues. Trimming cost V 5 bases and J 3 bases, with 11 bases left between them. Germline CDR1 SEHNR, CDR2 FQNEAQ (reference sequence). The CDR3 protein is CASSNGDYGNTIYF. CDR3 DNA sequence: TGTGCCAGCAGCAACGGGGACTATGGAAACACCATATATTTT. Drawing the rest from reference TRBV7-9 and TRBJ1-3, the complete variable domain is DTGVSQNPRHKITKRGQNVTFRCDPISEHNRLYWYRQTLGQGPEFLTYFQNEAQLEKSRLLSDRFSAERPKGSFSTLEIQRTEQGDSAMYLCASSNGDYGNTIYFGEGSWLTVV.

The CDR3 spells CASKTSGLNYGYTF. The CDR3 coding sequence is TGTGCCAGCAAAACCTCGGGTCTCAACTATGGCTACACCTTC. The V call is TRBV28, the J call TRBJ1-2; the D is unclear. Trimming pared 7 bases from V and 2 bases from J, leaving 14 bases between. Germline CDR1 MDHEN, CDR2 SYDVKM. CDR3 length equals 14 residues.

This clone turned up a few times. The chain combines TRBV27 with TRBJ1-5; 8 bases are a match to TRBD1. From germline, CDR1 is MNHEY and CDR2 SMNVEV (reference sequence). V lost 4 bases, J lost 0 bases, and 8 bases stayed unmatched. The CDR3 length is 17 residues. The CDR3 DNA follows: TGTGCCAGCAGTTCCTACAGGGGGGGTTATAGCAATCAGCCCCAGCATTTT. Protein: CASSSYRGGYSNQPQHF.

This clone was picked up a small number of times. This chain links TRBV7-2 with TRBJ1-1; D remains unclear. Trimming took 4 bases from V and 4 from J, leaving 19 bases between them. Germline V gene data show CDR1 as SGHTA and CDR2 as FQGNSA. The CDR3 sequence is 16 residues long. CDR3 sequence (DNA): TGTGCCAGCAGCTCCCTAGGCACGGGAGGTAGCACTGAAGCTTTCTTT. Protein product: CASSSLGTGGSTEAFF.

This chain links TRBV2 with TRBJ1-1; TRBD1 agrees at 7 bases. The CDR3 has 14 amino acids. The germline CDR1 and CDR2 sequences are SNHLY and FYNNEI. The V gene end was trimmed by 4 bases and the J gene end by 8 bases; junction bases not matched to a gene: 10. Here the CDR3 DNA reads TGTGCCAGCAGTGCAGGGGGTAGGGTATCGGAAGCTTTCTTT. Protein sequence: CASSAGGRVSEAFF.

This clone turned up a few times. This sequence joins TRBV5-6 and TRBJ1-1, with TRBD1 matching over 8 bases. From germline, CDR1 is SGHDT and CDR2 YYEEEE. V trimming: 2 bases; J trimming: 0 bases; junction bases outside the gene matches: 3. CDR3 length: 15 amino acids. The DNA for the CDR3 is TGTGCCAGCAGCTTTCAGGGGGCTCTGAACACTGAAGCTTTCTTT. Its protein product is CASSFQGALNTEAFF.

In DNA form, the CDR3 reads TGTGCCAGCAGCCATGGACAGGGGGCTGGAACCGGGGAGCTGTTTTTT. The encoded protein is CASSHGQGAGTGELFF. This rearrangement joins TRBV7-9 to TRBJ2-2; TRBD1 agrees at 11 bases. The germline V gene has CDR1 SEHNR and CDR2 FQNEAQ (reference sequence). V lost 5 bases to trimming and J lost 5 bases; unmatched junction nucleotides: 7. This CDR3 is 16 amino acids long.

The chain is built from TRBV15 and TRBJ2-2, with D tentatively TRBD1 (5 bases). Trimming stripped 0 bases from V and 2 bases from J, with 13 bases between. The CDR3 is 17 amino acids. The V gene's germline CDR1 is LNHNV and CDR2 YYDKDF (reference sequence). CDR3 sequence reads: CATSRDGALINTGELFF. In DNA form, the CDR3 reads TGTGCCACCAGCAGAGATGGGGCCCTCATAAACACCGGGGAGCTGTTTTTT. The full variable domain, rest sourced from reference TRBV15 and TRBJ2-2, is DAMVIQNPRYQVTQFGKPVTLSCSQTLNHNVMYWYQQKSSQAPKLLFHYYDKDFNNEADTPDNFQSRRPNTSFCFLDIRSPGLGDTAMYLCATSRDGALINTGELFFGEGSRLTVL.

The chain couples TRBV6-2 or TRBV6-3 to TRBJ2-2; tentative D call: TRBD1 (6 bases). V was cut by 6 bases and J by 6 bases, with 14 bases left in between. Germline V gene data show CDR1 as MNHEY and CDR2 as SVGEGT. CDR3 length: 14 amino acids. CDR3 nucleotide sequence: TGTGCCAGCAGCACAGGGAATTTCGCCGGGGAGCTGTTTTTT. Encoded protein: CASSTGNFAGELFF.

The table lists this clone with a count of one. The rearrangement links TRBV6-2 or TRBV6-3 to TRBJ1-2; 7 positions agree with TRBD1. The junction had 10 bases not matched to a gene; V was cut back by 5 bases and J by 7 bases. The CDR3 spans 14 residues. CDR1 is MNHEY and CDR2 is SVGEGT in the germline V gene. The CDR3 DNA reads as TGTGCCAGCAGTCTCGGGACAGTCGCAGGTGGCTACACCTTC. It specifies CASSLGTVAGGYTF.

The rearrangement links TRBV19 to TRBJ2-5, with TRBD1 as a possible D gene (7 bases). Germline CDR1 LNHDA, CDR2 SQIVND (reference sequence). Trimming shortened V by 9 bases and J by 5 bases, and 13 bases separated the two germline ends. CDR3 length: 12 amino acids. DNA for the CDR3: TGTGCCAGCAGGGGGGACGGGGAGACCCAGTACTTC. Its protein product is CASRGDGETQYF. Using reference TRBV19 and TRBJ2-5 for the parts outside the CDR3, the full variable domain is DGGITQSPKYLFRKEGQNVTLSCEQNLNHDAMYWYRQDPGQGLRLIYYSQIVNDFQKGDIAEGYSVSREKKESFPLTVTSAQKNPTAFYLCASRGDGETQYFGPGTRLLVL.

The chain joins TRBV27 to TRBJ2-5; possible D gene TRBD2, 6 bases. Trimming took 5 bases from V and 7 from J, leaving 11 bases between them. Germline V gives CDR1 MNHEY, CDR2 SMNVEV (reference sequence). CDR3 size: 12 residues. CDR3 sequence: CASSGISGTQYF. The DNA of the CDR3 is TGTGCCAGCAGTGGGATTAGCGGGACCCAGTACTTC.